The entry that follows covers one T cell receptor beta chain sequence. Its antigen is unidentified. The sample comes from a study of Ad26.COV2.S vaccination and SARS-CoV-2 variants. Turning to the study itself: Once or twice, 56 days apart, Ad26.COV2.S was delivered intramuscularly. Study-wide points: Following vaccination, spike-specific CD8+ and CD4+ T cell responses reportedly exhibited substantial breadth. Recipients of vaccine and of placebo showed similar breadth of their non-spike TCR repertoires.

Treatment: 15 to 20 received Ad26.COV2.S at low or high dose, single or two shots; about 5 received placebo; per-sample allocation not given. Specimens were obtained on day 63 following the first vaccine or placebo injection. Germline CDR1 reads LNHDA; CDR2 reads SQIVND (reference sequence). V was pared by 5 bases and J by 2 bases, with 5 bases of the junction left unmatched. The CDR3 runs 15 residues. Repertoires were generated with immunoSEQ multiplex PCR, while TCRdb's copy carries only in-frame clones and drops some. Of about 460,000 clones in the sample, nearly 90% were seen once. The chain links TRBV19 to TRBJ2-3, with TRBD1 matching 9 bases. Sequenced here: peripheral blood, sampled in a trial of Ad26.COV2.S vaccine versus placebo. The sequence was obtained from a person between 18 and 65 years old who received the Ad26.COV2.S COVID-19 vaccine or a placebo. CDR3 protein: CASSPGQGFTDTQYF. DNA for the CDR3: TGTGCCAGTAGTCCGGGACAGGGATTCACAGATACGCAGTATTTT.